A selection of T cell receptor beta chains follows, all from one sample in a study of blood T cell repertoires in COVID-19. Only in-frame clones appear in the TCRdb table, and some are missing; sequencing was by immunoSEQ multiplex PCR. The sample includes roughly 100,000 clones, 85% seen only once; the top ten take about 3.9%. The specimen was peripheral blood. These receptor sequences come from a middle-aged man with acute or convalescent COVID-19. Both conserved end residues are part of each CDR3. D genes are given only for firm matches. Only part of the rows carry a size: once, few, many, or a class if the clone is expanded.

CDR3nt	CDR3aa	abundance	v_gene	d_gene	j_gene
TGTGCCAGCAGCTTCCGACTAGCGGGGGGTACAAACACAGATACGCAGTATTTT	CASSFRLAGGTNTDTQYF	NA	TRBV7-2	TRBD2	TRBJ2-3
TGCGCCAGCAGTGAATCTATAAGGGACAGTAATGAAAAACTGTTTTTT	CASSESIRDSNEKLFF	few	TRBV10-1	TRBD1	TRBJ1-4
TGTGCCAGCAGTCCCAGGTGGGGAGCGGGAGTGTCCGGGGAGCTGTTTTTT	CASSPRWGAGVSGELFF	NA	TRBV6-6	TRBD2	TRBJ2-2
TGTGCCAGCAGCCTTGGGCTGTTCTACGAGCAGTACTTC	CASSLGLFYEQYF	NA	TRBV14	NA	TRBJ2-7
TGCGCCAGCAGTGATAACGGCCAAGAGACCCAGTACTTC	CASSDNGQETQYF	NA	TRBV10-1	NA	TRBJ2-5
TGTGCCACCCAGACAGGGTACAATGAGCAGTTCTTC	CATQTGYNEQFF	NA	TRBV6-4	TRBD1	TRBJ2-1
TGTGCCAGCAGTTACACCAGGGAGACCCAGTACTTC	CASSYTRETQYF	NA	TRBV6-5	NA	TRBJ2-5
TGTGCCAGCAGCCAAAAGGGGCTGGGCAGGGCCTACGAGCAGTACTTC	CASSQKGLGRAYEQYF	NA	TRBV3-1/TRBV3-2	NA	TRBJ2-7
TGTGCCAGCAGAACGACAGGCCCAGATACGCAGTATTTT	CASRTTGPDTQYF	NA	TRBV28	NA	TRBJ2-3
TGTGCCAGCAGTTTCCCGGGGAGGGAGACCCAGTACTTC	CASSFPGRETQYF	NA	TRBV12-3/TRBV12-4	NA	TRBJ2-5
TGTGCCAGCAGCTTCACAATAGGTGGGGCGACTAATGAAAAACTGTTTTTT	CASSFTIGGATNEKLFF	NA	TRBV11-3	NA	TRBJ1-4
TGTGCCAGCAGCTTGGCCATTCGACAGGGGGAGGAGGGCTACACCTTC	CASSLAIRQGEEGYTF	NA	TRBV5-4	TRBD1	TRBJ1-2
TGTGCCAGCAGTGAACTCAGGGGAAACACTGAAGCTTTCTTT	CASSELRGNTEAFF	NA	TRBV6-1	NA	TRBJ1-1
TGTGCCAGCAGCCCAGGACAGGGGGACAACTATGGCTACACCTTC	CASSPGQGDNYGYTF	NA	TRBV11-2	TRBD1	TRBJ1-2
TGTGCCAGCAGCTTTGGACAGGGGAACTACGAGCAGTACTTC	CASSFGQGNYEQYF	once	TRBV11-2	TRBD1	TRBJ2-7
TGTGCCAGCAGTTACAGGGGATATAGCAATCAGCCCCAGCATTTT	CASSYRGYSNQPQHF	NA	TRBV6-5	NA	TRBJ1-5
TGTGCCAGCAGCCCCTCCGAAGACAGCGGGGGCTACGAGCAGTACTTC	CASSPSEDSGGYEQYF	NA	TRBV5-4	TRBD2	TRBJ2-7
TGTGCCAGCAGCTTCACCAGCGGGGGTACAGATACGCAGTATTTT	CASSFTSGGTDTQYF	NA	TRBV11-2	TRBD2	TRBJ2-3
TGTGCCAGCAGTGAAAGACAAGTGGGCACCGGGGAGCTGTTTTTT	CASSERQVGTGELFF	NA	TRBV6-1	NA	TRBJ2-2
TGCGCCAGCAGCTTGGGTACAGGGGAGACCCAGTACTTC	CASSLGTGETQYF	NA	TRBV5-1	NA	TRBJ2-5
TGTGCCAGCAGTCCCCTTAGGAGAATGAACACTGAAGCTTTCTTT	CASSPLRRMNTEAFF	NA	TRBV28	NA	TRBJ1-1
TGTGCCAGCAGTTACGCGGCGGGAGGGCCAGGGGAGCTGTTTTTT	CASSYAAGGPGELFF	NA	TRBV6-5	TRBD2	TRBJ2-2
TGTGCCAGCAGTACCCACTCCAATGAGCAGTTCTTC	CASSTHSNEQFF	once	TRBV2	NA	TRBJ2-1
TGTGCCACCAGTGATTTGCGACAGGGGGATAAGTTCTTC	CATSDLRQGDKFF	NA	TRBV24-1	TRBD1	TRBJ2-1
TGTGCCAGCAGTTCCCCCGGGACAGGGTCTTCCGAGACCCAGTACTTC	CASSSPGTGSSETQYF	NA	TRBV6-6	TRBD1	TRBJ2-5
TGTGCCAGCAGCCCGGACAGGGGCTTCACTGAAGCTTTCTTT	CASSPDRGFTEAFF	NA	TRBV14	TRBD1	TRBJ1-1
TGTGCCAGCAGTTTCCGAGGGCCCCCTTACGAGCAGTACTTC	CASSFRGPPYEQYF	few	TRBV27	NA	TRBJ2-7
TGTGCCAGCAGCGTAGATTGGCGGGAGGGCCGTTACAATGAGCAGTTCTTC	CASSVDWREGRYNEQFF	NA	TRBV9	TRBD2	TRBJ2-1
TGTGCCAGCAGCTTAGCGAGTAGCTATGGCTACACCTTC	CASSLASSYGYTF	NA	TRBV7-9	NA	TRBJ1-2
TGTGCCAGCAGCCTGGCCCTTATACAGGGACAAGAGACCCAGTACTTC	CASSLALIQGQETQYF	NA	TRBV5-8	NA	TRBJ2-5
TGTGCCAGCAGTCTCACAGGGGGAGATACGCAGTATTTT	CASSLTGGDTQYF	NA	TRBV5-4	TRBD1	TRBJ2-3
TGTGCCAGTAGTATGGCGTCTAGCGGCTACTACGAGCAGTACTTC	CASSMASSGYYEQYF	NA	TRBV19	TRBD2	TRBJ2-7
TGTGCCAGCAGCTTAGCGCGGAACACTGAAGCTTTCTTT	CASSLARNTEAFF	NA	TRBV7-9	NA	TRBJ1-1
TGTGCCAGCAGTTTTCTCTACGGACAGGGGTCAAACACTGAAGCTTTCTTT	CASSFLYGQGSNTEAFF	NA	TRBV27	TRBD1	TRBJ1-1
TGTGCCAGCAGCCAAGGGCCTAGCGGGAGTGGTTGGTACGAGCAGTACTTC	CASSQGPSGSGWYEQYF	NA	TRBV3-1/TRBV3-2	TRBD2	TRBJ2-7
TGTGCCAGCAGTTTAGGCAGGGGGAACACTGAAGCTTTCTTT	CASSLGRGNTEAFF	NA	TRBV27	NA	TRBJ1-1
TGTGCCAGCACGGAGGGTCCCGCTAGCGGGTTGGAGCAGTACTTC	CASTEGPASGLEQYF	NA	TRBV2	TRBD2	TRBJ2-7
TGTGCCAGCAGCCGGGACGGGCAGGGAGGGTCCTACGAGCAGTACTTC	CASSRDGQGGSYEQYF	NA	TRBV11-3	TRBD2	TRBJ2-7
TGTGCCAGCAGTAAGACACCAACTAATGAAAAACTGTTTTTT	CASSKTPTNEKLFF	NA	TRBV28	NA	TRBJ1-4
TGTGCCACCAGTGGGACAGGCTCCTACTCACCCCTCCACTTT	CATSGTGSYSPLHF	NA	TRBV10-3	TRBD1	TRBJ1-6
TGCGCCAGCAGTCTCGGGGGTGGAGAGACCCAGTACTTC	CASSLGGGETQYF	NA	TRBV5-1	NA	TRBJ2-5
TGTGCCAGCAGCTTAACCCGGGGCGGGAGGAGTTACAATGAGCAGTTCTTC	CASSLTRGGRSYNEQFF	NA	TRBV11-3	TRBD2	TRBJ2-1
TGTGCCAGCAGCTCCCTGGGACAGCTCGCCTACGAGCAGTACTTC	CASSSLGQLAYEQYF	NA	TRBV28	TRBD1	TRBJ2-7
TGCGCCAGCAGCTCTGAGACAGGGTTTAAGGTCTATGGCTACACCTTC	CASSSETGFKVYGYTF	few	TRBV5-1	TRBD1	TRBJ1-2
TGTGCCAGCAGCTTAGCGGGGGGTAGGGAGGGTGAGCAGTTCTTC	CASSLAGGREGEQFF	NA	TRBV7-3	TRBD2	TRBJ2-1
TGTGCCAGCAGCCACAGGCCCACCTTCGAGCAGTACTTC	CASSHRPTFEQYF	once	TRBV3-1/TRBV3-2	NA	TRBJ2-7
TGTGCCAGCAGCAAGGTCGGGGAGGCGACCACAGATACGCAGTATTTT	CASSKVGEATTDTQYF	NA	TRBV21-1	NA	TRBJ2-3
TGCGCCAGCAAGCAACGATTGAACACTGAAGCTTTCTTT	CASKQRLNTEAFF	NA	TRBV10-2	NA	TRBJ1-1
TGTGCCAGCAGTTCCTCCTGGGGCGGAAACAAGGACTATGGCTACACCTTC	CASSSSWGGNKDYGYTF	NA	TRBV27	NA	TRBJ1-2
TGTGCCAGCAGCCGGAGGGGACAGGGGTCCATCGAGCAGTACTTC	CASSRRGQGSIEQYF	NA	TRBV3-1/TRBV3-2	TRBD1	TRBJ2-7
TGTGCCAGCAGCCGACGGACAGGCCGAAACACCATATATTTT	CASSRRTGRNTIYF	NA	TRBV11-2	TRBD1	TRBJ1-3
TGTGCCAGCAGCTTGGTTACTAGCGGGGGCTACGAGCAGTACTTC	CASSLVTSGGYEQYF	NA	TRBV5-4	TRBD2	TRBJ2-7
TGTGCCAGCTCCCTCAGACAGGCGGAAAACACTGAAGCTTTCTTT	CASSLRQAENTEAFF	NA	TRBV18	NA	TRBJ1-1